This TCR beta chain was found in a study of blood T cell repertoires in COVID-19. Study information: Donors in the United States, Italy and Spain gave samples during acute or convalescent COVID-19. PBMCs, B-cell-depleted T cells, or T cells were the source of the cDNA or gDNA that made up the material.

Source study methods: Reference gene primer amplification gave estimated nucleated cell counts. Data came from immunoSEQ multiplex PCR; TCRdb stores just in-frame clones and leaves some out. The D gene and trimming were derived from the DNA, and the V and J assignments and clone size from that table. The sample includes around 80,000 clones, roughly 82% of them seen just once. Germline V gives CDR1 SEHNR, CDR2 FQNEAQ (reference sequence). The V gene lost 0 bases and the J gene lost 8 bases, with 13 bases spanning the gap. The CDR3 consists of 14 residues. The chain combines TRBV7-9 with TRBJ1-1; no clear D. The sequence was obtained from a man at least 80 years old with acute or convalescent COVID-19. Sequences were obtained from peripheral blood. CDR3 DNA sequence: TGTGCCAGCAGCTTAGCGTCGGTAAATCGAGAAGCTTTCTTT. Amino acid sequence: CASSLASVNREAFF.